This T cell receptor (beta chain) was documented in a study of blood T cell repertoires in COVID-19. At the level of the study: Acute-phase and convalescent COVID-19 samples originated in the United States, Italy and Spain. The analysed material was cDNA or gDNA that came from T cells, B-cell-depleted T cells, or PBMCs.

CDR1 SGHNT and CDR2 YENEEA come from the germline V gene. The CDR3 contains 20 residues. In the authors' workflow: Cell counts per sample came from amplifying reference gene primers. Produced via immunoSEQ multiplex PCR; TCRdb's table is partial and in-frame only. That table gives V, J and clone size, and the DNA gave D and trimming. The sample carries 100,000 to 150,000 clones, about 81% recorded once. Seattle patients were enrolled during active infection and followed longitudinally. As for this clone: One end of the junction is discordant with germline, which a read error may explain.

This clonotype was obtained from a man between 25 and 39 years old with COVID-19, enrolled during active disease. The chain carries TRBV11-3 and TRBJ1-1; 7 bases map to TRBD1. The source material was peripheral blood. The CDR3 spells CASSLDLPGQTPDLNIEAFF. The CDR3 nucleotides are TGTGCCAGCAGCTTAGACCTCCCGGGACAGACCCCCGATCTGAACATTGAAGCTTTCTTT.